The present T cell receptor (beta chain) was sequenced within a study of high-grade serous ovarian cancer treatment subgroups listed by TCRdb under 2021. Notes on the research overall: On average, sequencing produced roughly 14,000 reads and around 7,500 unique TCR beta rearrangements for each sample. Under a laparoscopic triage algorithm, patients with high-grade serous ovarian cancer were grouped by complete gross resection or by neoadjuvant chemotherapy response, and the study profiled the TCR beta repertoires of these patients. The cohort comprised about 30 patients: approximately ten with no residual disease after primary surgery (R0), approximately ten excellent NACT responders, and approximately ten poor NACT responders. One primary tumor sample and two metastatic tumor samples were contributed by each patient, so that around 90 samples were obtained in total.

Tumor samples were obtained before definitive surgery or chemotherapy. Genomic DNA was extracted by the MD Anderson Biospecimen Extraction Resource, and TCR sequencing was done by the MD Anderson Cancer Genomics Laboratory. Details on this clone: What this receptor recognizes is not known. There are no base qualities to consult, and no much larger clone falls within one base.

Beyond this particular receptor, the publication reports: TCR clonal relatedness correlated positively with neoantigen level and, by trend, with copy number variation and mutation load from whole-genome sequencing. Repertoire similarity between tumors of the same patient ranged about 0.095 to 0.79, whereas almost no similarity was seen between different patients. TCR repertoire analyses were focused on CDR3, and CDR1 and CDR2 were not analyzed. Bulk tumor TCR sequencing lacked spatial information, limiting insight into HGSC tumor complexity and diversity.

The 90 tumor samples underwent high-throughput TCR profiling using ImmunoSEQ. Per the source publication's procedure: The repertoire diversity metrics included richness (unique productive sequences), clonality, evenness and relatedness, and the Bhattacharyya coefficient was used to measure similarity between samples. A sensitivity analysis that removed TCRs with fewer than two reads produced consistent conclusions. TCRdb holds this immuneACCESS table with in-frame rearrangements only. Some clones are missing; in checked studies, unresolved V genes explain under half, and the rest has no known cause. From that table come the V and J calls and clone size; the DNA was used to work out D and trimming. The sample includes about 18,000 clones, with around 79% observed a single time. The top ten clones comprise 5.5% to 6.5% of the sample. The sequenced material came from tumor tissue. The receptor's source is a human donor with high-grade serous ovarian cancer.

The CDR3 reads as follows: CASRPQGISYEQYF. The DNA is as follows: TGTGCCAGCAGGCCGCAGGGAATCTCCTACGAGCAGTACTTC. The V and J segments used are TRBV2 and TRBJ2-7; a weak D assignment points to TRBD1 (5 bases agree). The germline V gene specifies SNHLY as CDR1 and FYNNEI as CDR2. V is clipped by 6 bases and J by 0 bases, and the sequence between their germline boundaries is 12 bases long. The CDR3 sequence holds 14 residues, the cysteine and phenylalanine included. Only the CDR3 part of the read is kept: 42 bases, read in frame from the first base.